This T cell receptor (beta chain) emerged from a study of control samples from healthy donors and cancer patients. Germline CDR1 reads SGHTA; CDR2 reads FQGNSA. Trimming pared 2 bases from V and 5 bases from J, leaving 4 bases between. This CDR3 comprises 11 residues. Method: immunoSEQ multiplex PCR; TCRdb's copy keeps in-frame clones and lacks some. Seen in this sample are about 190,000 clones; the ten most common clones hold 2% to 2.5%. The rearrangement links TRBV7-2 to TRBJ2-7; D remains unclear. Specimen: blood. The receptor comes from a woman in her 30s in good health. CDR3 in amino acids: CASSLSDEQYF. For the CDR3, the DNA is TGTGCCAGCAGCTTATCGGACGAGCAGTACTTC.